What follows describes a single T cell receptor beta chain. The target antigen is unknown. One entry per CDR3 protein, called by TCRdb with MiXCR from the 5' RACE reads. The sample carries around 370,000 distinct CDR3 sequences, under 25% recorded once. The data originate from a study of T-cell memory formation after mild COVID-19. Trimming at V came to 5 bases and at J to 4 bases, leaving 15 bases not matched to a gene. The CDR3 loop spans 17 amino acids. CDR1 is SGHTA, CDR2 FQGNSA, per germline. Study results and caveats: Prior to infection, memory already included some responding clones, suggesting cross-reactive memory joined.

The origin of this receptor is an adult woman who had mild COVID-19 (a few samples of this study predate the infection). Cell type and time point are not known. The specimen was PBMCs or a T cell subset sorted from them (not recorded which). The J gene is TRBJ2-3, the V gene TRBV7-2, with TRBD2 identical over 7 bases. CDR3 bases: TGTGCCAGCAGCCCTTTGGTTGGACTAGTCGGAGCAGATACGCAGTATTTT. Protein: CASSPLVGLVGADTQYF.